Each of the 6 T cell receptor beta chains below was sequenced from the same sample in a study of cytomegalovirus exposure and HLA in healthy donors. The PCR employed 60 Vbeta primers together with 13 Jbeta primers. Repertoires were generated with immunoSEQ multiplex PCR, while TCRdb's copy carries only in-frame clones and drops some. The table shows around 110,000 clones, with roughly three quarters occurring only once. Sequences were obtained from PBMCs. The receptors stem from a young man in good health and CMV-seropositive.

This chain connects TRBV5-1 to TRBJ2-1; 7 bases fit TRBD1. This CDR3 region has 15 residues. Germline V gene data show CDR1 as SGHRS and CDR2 as YFSETQ. V was pared by 0 bases and J by 4 bases, with 4 bases of the junction left unmatched. The CDR3 sequence is CASSLVRDSYNEQFF. The CDR3 coding sequence is TGCGCCAGCAGCTTGGTCCGGGACAGTTACAATGAGCAGTTCTTC.

CDR3 residues: CASSVLSGSDTQYF. The CDR3 nucleotides read TGTGCCAGCAGCGTGCTAAGCGGCTCAGATACGCAGTATTTT. This chain connects TRBV9 to TRBJ2-3, with D perhaps matching TRBD2 (5 bases). CDR3 length equals 14 residues. With 2 bases removed from V and 4 bases from J, the gap between germline ends came to 11 bases. Germline V gene data show CDR1 as SGDLS and CDR2 as YYNGEE.

The V call is TRBV9, the J call TRBJ2-5; D not resolved. This CDR3 spans 13 amino acids. The germline CDR1 and CDR2 sequences are SGDLS and YYNGEE. V was pared by 0 bases and J by 1 base, with 4 bases between. The CDR3 coding sequence is TGTGCCAGCAGCGTAGCCAGCCAAGAGACCCAGTACTTC. It specifies CASSVASQETQYF. Drawing the rest from reference TRBV9 and TRBJ2-5, the complete variable domain is DSGVTQTPKHLITATGQRVTLRCSPRSGDLSVYWYQQSLDQGLQFLIQYYNGEERAKGNILERFSAQQFPDLHSELNLSSLELGDSALYFCASSVASQETQYFGPGTRLLVL.

This chain links TRBV6-6 with TRBJ2-5; D might be TRBD2 (5 bases). The CDR3 spans 15 residues. Germline V gene sequence: CDR1 MNHNY, CDR2 SVGAGI (reference sequence). Trimming removed 5 bases from V and 2 bases from J, with 15 bases in between. This chain's CDR3 is CASSPSRQRQETQYF. The CDR3 DNA follows: TGTGCCAGCAGTCCCTCTCGCCAGCGGCAAGAGACCCAGTACTTC.

This chain links TRBV5-1 with TRBJ1-2; D might be TRBD1 (5 bases). V lost 0 bases and J lost 1, with 19 bases in between. This CDR3 has 18 amino acids. Germline V gene lookup returns CDR1 SGHRS and CDR2 YFSETQ. CDR3: CASSLERGAGRGNYGYTF. The CDR3 DNA follows: TGCGCCAGCAGCTTGGAACGGGGTGCGGGGAGGGGTAACTATGGCTACACCTTC.

The chain carries TRBV2 and TRBJ2-2; possibly TRBD2 for D (6 bases). V was shortened by 0 bases and J by 1 base, with 6 bases between the two germline ends. Looked up from germline, CDR1 is SNHLY and CDR2 is FYNNEI. The length of the CDR3 is 15 residues. CDR3 in DNA: TGTGCCAGCAGTGAAGCGGGGGGGAACACCGGGGAGCTGTTTTTT. Its protein is CASSEAGGNTGELFF.